The sequence of this T cell receptor beta chain was determined in a study of blood T cell repertoires in COVID-19. Study information: The samples span acute and convalescent COVID-19 from the United States, Italy and Spain. PBMCs, B-cell-depleted T cells, or T cells provided the cDNA or gDNA that made up the material.

Per the original data handling: Nucleated cell counts were estimated from reference gene primer amplification. Some clones are missing from TCRdb's copy, which holds only in-frame ones; the method was immunoSEQ multiplex PCR. From that table come the V and J calls and clone size; the DNA was used to work out D and trimming. The repertoire holds fewer than 140,000 clones, with around 75% as singletons. Germline CDR1 and CDR2: SGHTS and YDEGEE. This CDR3 has 15 amino acids. After removal of 5 bases from V and 5 bases from J, the junction contained 9 bases not matched to a gene. This chain connects TRBV5-8 to TRBJ2-5, with 10 bases matching TRBD1. The receptor's source is a human donor with acute or convalescent COVID-19. The donor label of this sample is uncertain. Sequencing input: peripheral blood. For the CDR3, the DNA is TGTGCCAGCAGGTTAATGACAGGGGGCAAGGAGACCCAGTACTTC. Its translation: CASRLMTGGKETQYF.